One and the same sample provided the 13 T cell receptor beta chains below, sequenced in a study of neurological immune-mediated disorders. TCRdb recomputed calls from the 5' RACE reads with MiXCR, one row per CDR3 protein. This sample yields 95,000 to 110,000 distinct CDR3 sequences, of which 10% to 14% are seen a single time; 3.1% belongs to the top ten. As for time point: longitudinal time-point 3. The specimen was PBMCs. The receptor set was obtained from a female donor with HTLV-1-associated myelopathy (HAM/TSP).

The chain has TRBV18 and TRBJ2-1, with 7 bases matching TRBD2. Germline CDR1 and CDR2: KGHSH and LQKENI. Trimming cost V 4 bases and J 8 bases; bases outside gene matches: 8. The CDR3 covers 14 residues. The CDR3 nucleotides read TGTGCCAGCTCACAATCGTCAGGGAGGGATGAGCAGTTCTTC. It specifies CASSQSSGRDEQFF.

The rearrangement uses TRBV20-1 and TRBJ2-7; weak D call: TRBD1 (5 bases). CDR3 length: 13 residues. CDR1 and CDR2 from the germline V gene are DFQATT and SNEGSKA (reference sequence). CDR3 residues: CSLGQVDTYEQYF. The CDR3 DNA sequence: TGCAGCTTGGGGCAGGTTGATACCTACGAGCAGTACTTC.

The CDR3 DNA reads TGTGCCAGCAGACTCCACGGTGTAACGGGGGGGCCGAGCACAGATACGCAGTATTTT. Translated, it gives CASRLHGVTGGPSTDTQYF. The V and J genes are TRBV27 and TRBJ2-3, with 8 bases fitting TRBD2. This CDR3 has 19 amino acids. V lost 6 bases, J lost 0 bases, and 17 bases stayed unmatched. Germline V gene data show CDR1 as MNHEY and CDR2 as SMNVEV (reference sequence).

This clonotype showed up many times. The chain recombines TRBV9 with TRBJ2-1; 8 bases line up with TRBD2. The J segment lost 10 bases and the V segment lost 4 bases, leaving 13 bases of the junction unmatched. Germline CDR1 SGDLS, CDR2 YYNGEE. The length of the CDR3 is 15 residues. Here the CDR3 DNA reads TGTGCCAGCAGCCAGAGCGGGGGTCTTTCGAACGAGCAGTTCTTC. As protein: CASSQSGGLSNEQFF.

At least ten counts were recorded for this clonotype. The V gene is TRBV3-1, the J gene TRBJ2-7, with D perhaps TRBD1 (6 bases). CDR1 is LGHDT and CDR2 is YNNKEL in the germline V gene (reference sequence). This CDR3 contains 14 residues. The germline V and J ends were trimmed by 9 bases and 4 bases, with 19 bases remaining between them. For the CDR3, the DNA is TGTGCCAGTTCGGAACAGGGCACTTCTTACGAGCAGTACTTC. It encodes CASSEQGTSYEQYF.

There are many counts of this clonotype. This chain uses TRBV3-1 with TRBJ1-2; D not resolved. The V gene's germline CDR1 is LGHDT and CDR2 YNNKEL (reference sequence). CDR3 length: 13 residues. Deletions cut 2 bases from V and 6 bases from J, with 10 bases between. CDR3 in DNA: TGTGCCAGCAGCCAAAGGGCTTTACATGGCTACACCTTC. It codes for CASSQRALHGYTF.

The rearrangement joins TRBV5-1 to TRBJ2-7; TRBD2 aligns across 9 bases. This CDR3 spans 15 amino acids. The germline gives CDR1 SGHRS, CDR2 YFSETQ. Trimming removed 4 bases from V and 1 base from J; junction bases left unmatched: 6. CDR3 region: CASSVGTSWSYEQYF. DNA for the CDR3: TGCGCCAGCAGCGTCGGGACTAGCTGGTCCTACGAGCAGTACTTC.

This clonotype was counted at least ten times. V usage is TRBV5-1 and J usage is TRBJ2-7; tentative D call: TRBD1 (6 bases). The CDR3 is 15 amino acids. V was trimmed by 0 bases and J by 0 bases, leaving 10 bases between them. Germline assignment: CDR1 SGHRS and CDR2 YFSETQ. CDR3 coding DNA: TGCGCCAGCAGCTTGGGGGCAGGGGACTCCTACGAGCAGTACTTC. The encoded protein is CASSLGAGDSYEQYF. The full variable domain, rest sourced from reference TRBV5-1 and TRBJ2-7, is KAGVTQTPRYLIKTRGQQVTLSCSPISGHRSVSWYQQTPGQGLQFLFEYFSETQRNKGNFPGRFSGRQFSNSRSEMNVSTLELGDSALYLCASSLGAGDSYEQYFGPGTRLTVT.

This clonotype has a count of ten or more. V gene TRBV20-1 combines with J gene TRBJ2-5, with 11 nucleotides matching TRBD2. The CDR3 consists of 15 residues. Losses at the gene ends were 3 bases for V and 0 bases for J; bases not matched to a gene: 3. The V gene's germline CDR1 is DFQATT and CDR2 SNEGSKA (reference sequence). The CDR3 region is CSARDSGGDQETQYF. In nucleotides, the CDR3 is TGCAGTGCTAGGGATAGCGGGGGGGACCAAGAGACCCAGTACTTC.

This clonotype was recorded at least ten times. V usage is TRBV6-5 and J usage is TRBJ2-5; TRBD2 matches at 13 bases. Germline V gene data show CDR1 as MNHEY and CDR2 as SVGAGI. CDR3 length: 16 residues. Trimming took 6 bases from V and 1 from J; bases not matched to a gene: 5. CDR3 in amino acids: CASSELAGGLQETQYF. The CDR3 nucleotides are TGTGCCAGCAGCGAACTAGCGGGGGGGCTCCAAGAGACCCAGTACTTC.

This clonotype was seen ten or more times. The chain employs TRBV28 and TRBJ2-6, with TRBD1 matching 8 bases. The J segment lost 0 bases and the V segment lost 1 base, leaving 11 bases of the junction unmatched. The germline V gene has CDR1 MDHEN and CDR2 SYDVKM. This CDR3 spans 20 amino acids. The CDR3 DNA is TGTGCCAGCAGTTTATTCCTAGCGCCAGGGGGCGGCTCTGGGGCCAACGTCCTGACTTTC. Its protein product is CASSLFLAPGGGSGANVLTF.

Ten or more counts support this clonotype. This rearrangement joins TRBV5-1 to TRBJ1-5; D is ambiguous. CDR1 is SGHRS and CDR2 is YFSETQ in the germline V gene. This CDR3 is 15 amino acids long. Trimming pared 3 bases from V and 0 bases from J, leaving 10 bases between. The CDR3: CASSYKGNSNQPQHF. The DNA of the CDR3 is TGCGCCAGCAGCTATAAAGGGAATAGCAATCAGCCCCAGCATTTT.

This clonotype was seen many times. The chain is built from TRBV5-1 and TRBJ2-5; D is possibly TRBD2 (6 bases). CDR1 and CDR2 from the germline V gene are SGHRS and YFSETQ. This CDR3 comprises 13 residues. V gave up 2 bases and J gave up 3 bases, with 8 bases separating them. CDR3 region: CASSFGGEETQYF. The CDR3, as DNA: TGCGCCAGCAGCTTTGGCGGGGAAGAGACCCAGTACTTC.